The present entry profiles one T cell receptor (beta chain) with its context. The CDR3 length is 14 residues. Germline-derived CDR1 and CDR2 are SGHVS and FQNEAQ. The J segment lost 7 bases and the V segment lost 7 bases, leaving 6 bases of the junction unmatched. The assay was immunoSEQ multiplex PCR, and TCRdb's table has in-frame clones only and misses some. The sample shows about 270,000 clones, roughly 90% of them seen only once. Participants were aged about 18 to 100 years, lived in about two dozen US areas, and enrolled virtually. Cohort placement rested on clinical history that participants reported themselves. Two negative PCRs, clearance, or symptom resolution were required of recovered Cohort 3 donors. This sample was taken from a study of blood T cell repertoires in COVID-19. Study details: T cells, B-cell-depleted T cells, or PBMCs supplied cDNA or gDNA.

V gene TRBV7-8 combines with J gene TRBJ1-4; TRBD1 aligns across 10 bases. This TCR was recovered from a woman between 50 and 59 years old who had recovered from COVID-19. Sequenced sample: PBMCs or T cells enriched from blood (not recorded which). The CDR3 here is CASTRQGAGEKLFF. The CDR3 DNA follows: TGTGCCAGCACCAGACAGGGGGCGGGTGAAAAACTGTTTTTT.